Listed below are T cell receptor beta chains from one sample, sequenced in a study of T cells after yellow fever vaccination. MiXCR was run by TCRdb on the 5' RACE reads, yielding one entry per CDR3 protein. The table shows 110,000 or so distinct CDR3 sequences, with 5.5% to 8% occurring only once. This sample comprised CD4+ T cells sorted from PBMCs, obtained 45 days after the first yellow fever vaccination. The receptor source for this set is a man younger than 30 who received the YFV17D yellow fever vaccine. The CDR3 runs from the conserved cysteine through the conserved F or W. The D gene is left open where the match is weak. Clone size is shown for a subset of rows, as once, few, many or a class of expanded clone.

d_call clone_size j_call v_call cdr3_nt cdr3_aa
- few TRBJ1-5 TRBV6-6 TGTGCCAGCAGTCCAGAGTCCCATCAGCCCCAGCATTTT CASSPESHQPQHF
- few TRBJ1-5 TRBV20-1 TGCAGTGCTAGAGCCGGGTCGAGCAATCAGCCCCAGCATTTT CSARAGSSNQPQHF
- many TRBJ2-7 TRBV29-1 TGCAGCGTTGCTGTGGGGGACTCAAGCTCCTACGAGCAGTACTTC CSVAVGDSSSYEQYF
- few TRBJ2-7 TRBV18 TGTGCCAGCTCACCACCTACGAAGGCCTACGAGCAGTACTTC CASSPPTKAYEQYF
- many TRBJ2-3 TRBV28 TGTGCCAGCAGATCCGTGACAGATACGCAGTATTTT CASRSVTDTQYF
- many TRBJ2-1 TRBV24-1 TGTGCCACCAGTGATTTACCGGGGAACAATGAGCAGTTCTTC CATSDLPGNNEQFF
- many TRBJ2-5 TRBV5-5 TGTGCCAGCAGCGCTGACTCCCAAGAGACCCAGTACTTC CASSADSQETQYF
- few TRBJ2-3 TRBV23-1 TGCGCCAGCAGTCGATTAAGTACAGGAGGGACAGATACGCAGTATTTT CASSRLSTGGTDTQYF
- many TRBJ2-5 TRBV5-5 TGTGCCAGCAGCCGTACATTTGAGACCCAGTACTTC CASSRTFETQYF
TRBD1 many TRBJ1-1 TRBV19 TGTGCCAGTAGTATCACAGGGGAGTGGACTGAAGCTTTCTTT CASSITGEWTEAFF
TRBD2 many TRBJ2-5 TRBV4-1 TGCGCCAGCAGCCAAGAACTAGCGGGATACCAAGAGACCCAGTACTTC CASSQELAGYQETQYF
TRBD1 - TRBJ1-1 TRBV29-1 TGCAGCGTTGGAGGGACAGTGAACACTGAAGCTTTCTTT CSVGGTVNTEAFF
- many TRBJ1-6 TRBV20-1 TGCAGTGCTAGTCCCACTGACAGTAGCCCTAGATTGGCCCTCCACTTT CSASPTDSSPRLALHF
TRBD2 many TRBJ2-3 TRBV4-1 TGCGCCAGCAGCCAAGAGGTCCAGGGACTAGCGGCAGATACGCAGTATTTT CASSQEVQGLAADTQYF
TRBD2 many TRBJ2-1 TRBV5-1 TGCGCCAGCAGCACAATAGCGGGGAGCTCCTACAATGAGCAGTTCTTC CASSTIAGSSYNEQFF
TRBD1 - TRBJ1-1 TRBV12-3/TRBV12-4 TGTGCCAGCAGTCTCGACAGGGCGGACACTGAAGCTTTCTTT CASSLDRADTEAFF
- many TRBJ2-5 TRBV14 TGTGCCAGCAGCACCCGGACAGTCCTTGGGCGAGAGACCCAGTACTTC CASSTRTVLGRETQYF
- many TRBJ1-1 TRBV25-1 TGTGCCAGCACCCCCCTAGGGGGCACTGAAGCTTTCTTT CASTPLGGTEAFF
TRBD2 few TRBJ2-1 TRBV7-8 TGTGCCAGCAGCTTAGACCCCAGCGGGGGCCAACAGTCCTACAATGAGCAGTTCTTC CASSLDPSGGQQSYNEQFF
- many TRBJ1-2 TRBV7-6 TGTGCCAGCAGCTTAGTCCCCGATGCAAACTATGGCTACACCTTC CASSLVPDANYGYTF
- many TRBJ1-5 TRBV10-3 TGTGCCATCAGTGATTGGGCCCAACACAATCAGCCCCAGCATTTT CAISDWAQHNQPQHF
- - TRBJ1-2 TRBV5-1 TGCGCCAGCAGCTTGGCCTTAGGGGGTTCCGTGGAAGGCTACACCTTC CASSLALGGSVEGYTF
- many TRBJ2-5 TRBV6-1 TGTGCCAGCACCGAACCCGGGAGTCGAGAGACCCAGTACTTC CASTEPGSRETQYF
TRBD2 - TRBJ2-1 TRBV7-9 TGTGCCAGCAGCCCATTAGCGGGGGGGCCTGATAATGAGCAGTTCTTC CASSPLAGGPDNEQFF
- many TRBJ1-2 TRBV5-5 TGTGCCAGCAGCTTAGTTTGGACGAGCTATGGCTACACCTTC CASSLVWTSYGYTF
- - TRBJ1-5 TRBV7-2 TGTGCCAGCAGCTTAGCCGGGGTTAAATATAATCAGCCCCAGCATTTT CASSLAGVKYNQPQHF
TRBD2 few TRBJ2-3 TRBV19 TGTGCTTGTTCGGAGCGGGGGACCACAGATACGCAGTATTTT CACSERGTTDTQYF
- many TRBJ2-3 TRBV29-1 TGCAGCGTTGAAGTCGGAAGGGTCACAGATACGCAGTATTTT CSVEVGRVTDTQYF
- many TRBJ2-5 TRBV6-1 TGTGCCAGCAGTGAGAGTGGCAGCGGAGAGACCCAGTACTTC CASSESGSGETQYF
TRBD1 many TRBJ2-6 TRBV23-1 TGCGCCAGCAGTCAGGGGGACAGGGTCTCTGGGGCCAACGTCCTGACTTTC CASSQGDRVSGANVLTF
TRBD2 many TRBJ2-5 TRBV5-4 TGTGCCAGCAGCCCCCGGGGGGGGCAAAGCAGGGAGACCCAGTACTTC CASSPRGGQSRETQYF
- many TRBJ2-1 TRBV2 TGTGCCAGCAGTGAAGCTTGGGGAGGTGAGCAGTTCTTC CASSEAWGGEQFF
- many TRBJ2-3 TRBV12-3/TRBV12-4 TGTGCCAGCAGTCCGCGGACCAACACAGATACGCAGTATTTT CASSPRTNTDTQYF
TRBD2 many TRBJ2-1 TRBV27 TGTGCCAGCAGACGACGACCTAGCGGGGGATCGTTTGAGCAGTTCTTC CASRRRPSGGSFEQFF
- many TRBJ1-1 TRBV5-5 TGTGCCAGCAGCTTGGAGTGGCACACTGAAGCTTTCTTT CASSLEWHTEAFF
- many TRBJ2-3 TRBV5-1 TGCGCCAGCAGCCTTACATCGTCATCGCAGTATTTT CASSLTSSSQYF
TRBD1 many TRBJ2-3 TRBV24-1 TGTGCCACCAGGGACAGGAGCACAGATACGCAGTATTTT CATRDRSTDTQYF
- many TRBJ2-5 TRBV18 TGTGCCACAAGCTTTACCCAACAAGAGACCCAGTACTTC CATSFTQQETQYF
- - TRBJ1-6 TRBV6-1 TGTGCCAGCAGTAAAAAGGGAGGTCACTATAATTCACCCCTCCACTTT CASSKKGGHYNSPLHF
- many TRBJ1-1 TRBV4-2 TGTGCCAGCAGCCAAGATCGGGTTTGGACTGAAGCTTTCTTT CASSQDRVWTEAFF
- few TRBJ1-1 TRBV5-6 TGTGCCAGCAGCTTGGGCAACCGTGGGGAAGCTTTCTTT CASSLGNRGEAFF
- many TRBJ2-1 TRBV5-1 TGCGCCAGCAGCCTGACAGAGAAGGGCTACAATGAGCAGTTCTTC CASSLTEKGYNEQFF
TRBD2 many TRBJ2-5 TRBV7-2 TGTGCCAGCAGCAACGCCCCTAGCGGGGGGGCCCTGGAGACCCAGTACTTC CASSNAPSGGALETQYF
- many TRBJ2-3 TRBV24-1 TGTGCCACCTCCCCCGGGGGGCAAATCACAGATACGCAGTATTTT CATSPGGQITDTQYF
TRBD2 many TRBJ2-4 TRBV6-5 TGTGCCAGCAGTTTTAGGGAGGGCCCGAACATTCAGTACTTC CASSFREGPNIQYF
- many TRBJ2-1 TRBV12-3/TRBV12-4 TGTGCCAGCAGTGCCGCAGGTCGGGGGTCGGATGAGCAGTTCTTC CASSAAGRGSDEQFF
TRBD2 many TRBJ2-3 TRBV29-1 TGCAGCGTTTCAACTAGCGGGTTGGGGGATACGCAGTATTTT CSVSTSGLGDTQYF
- many TRBJ1-5 TRBV20-1 TGCAGTGCTAGATGGCAGTTCAATCAGCCCCAGCATTTT CSARWQFNQPQHF
- many TRBJ1-1 TRBV7-2 TGTGCCAGCAGCTTAATGACAGTCGCCCCTGAAGCTTTCTTT CASSLMTVAPEAFF